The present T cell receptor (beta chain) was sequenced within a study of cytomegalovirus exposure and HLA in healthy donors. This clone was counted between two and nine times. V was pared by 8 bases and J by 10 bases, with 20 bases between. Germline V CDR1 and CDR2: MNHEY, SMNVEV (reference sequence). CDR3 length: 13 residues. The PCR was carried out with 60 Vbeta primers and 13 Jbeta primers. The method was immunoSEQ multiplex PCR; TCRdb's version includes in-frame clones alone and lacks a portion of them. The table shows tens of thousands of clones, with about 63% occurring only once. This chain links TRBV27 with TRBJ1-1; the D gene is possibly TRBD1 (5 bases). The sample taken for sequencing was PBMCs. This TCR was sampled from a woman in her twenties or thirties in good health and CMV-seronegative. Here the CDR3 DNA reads TGTGCCAGCGGCCAGAGACAGCTTAGAAGAGCTTTCTTT. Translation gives CASGQRQLRRAFF.